This is a list of T cell receptor beta chains from one sample in a study of T cells in Graves' hyperthyroidism and ophthalmopathy. MiXCR was run by TCRdb on the multiplex PCR reads, yielding one entry per CDR3 protein. This sample has some 550,000 distinct CDR3 sequences; 20% occur once, and the top ten carry 26%. The sample comprised blood. These receptors came from a man younger than 35 with Graves' hyperthyroidism. Both conserved end residues are part of each CDR3. The D gene is left open where the match is weak. Clone size is given for some rows only: seen once, a few or many times, or a class if the clone is expanded.

TRBD2	TRBV12-3/TRBV12-4	TRBJ2-5	many	TGTGCCAGCAGTCCCGAAGTACTAGCGGGGGGGACAGAGACCCAGTACTTC	CASSPEVLAGGTETQYF
-	TRBV7-9	TRBJ1-2	few	TGTGCCAGCAGCCTGGGGGGAGTCCGACTATCGGGCTACACCTTC	CASSLGGVRLSGYTF
-	TRBV12-3/TRBV12-4	TRBJ1-1	many	TGTGCCAGCAGTCCACGAGGCCCCGGTGAAGCTTTCTTT	CASSPRGPGEAFF
-	TRBV6-1	TRBJ1-5	many	TGTGCCAGCAGTGGCAGGGGAAATCAGCCCCAGCATTTT	CASSGRGNQPQHF
-	TRBV6-5	TRBJ2-7	few	TGTGCCAGCAGTTTAACAGGGCTAAGATACTACGAGCAGTACTTC	CASSLTGLRYYEQYF
-	TRBV13	TRBJ2-7	few	TGTGCCAGCAGCGGGACTTACTACGAGCAGTACTTC	CASSGTYYEQYF
-	TRBV30	TRBJ1-2	many	TGTGCCCTCGGAGGGGGCTACACCTTC	CALGGGYTF
-	TRBV5-1	TRBJ1-1	many	TGCGCCAGCAGCTTGGAGGAGGGCAACACTGAAGCTTTCTTT	CASSLEEGNTEAFF
-	TRBV20-1	TRBJ2-7	few	TGCAGTGCCGAATCCCCCTACGAGCAGTACTTC	CSAESPYEQYF
TRBD1	TRBV4-1	TRBJ1-1	many	TGCGCCAGCAGCCAAAGCAGGGGGGATACTGAAGCTTTCTTT	CASSQSRGDTEAFF
-	TRBV6-5	TRBJ1-5	many	TGTGCCAGCAGTTACGGGCAGTTCCAGCCCCAGCATTTT	CASSYGQFQPQHF
-	TRBV6-1	TRBJ1-2	many	TGTGCCAGCAGTGAAGGACAGCGCTATGGCTACACCTTC	CASSEGQRYGYTF
TRBD2	TRBV27	TRBJ2-7	many	TGTGCCAGCAGACCGTCCGGACTAGCGGGGGTGGCGCAGTACTTC	CASRPSGLAGVAQYF
TRBD1	TRBV9	TRBJ2-7	-	TGTGCCAGCGGAAGGACAGGGGCCAACTACGAGCAGTACTTC	CASGRTGANYEQYF
-	TRBV5-4	TRBJ2-6	-	TGTGCCAGCAGCTTGTACGAGAAGGGGGACACCTACTCTGGGGCCAACGTCCTGACTTTC	CASSLYEKGDTYSGANVLTF
-	TRBV5-1	TRBJ1-5	many	TGCGCCAGCAGCTTGTTGGGGGGCAGAAATCAGCCCCAGCATTTT	CASSLLGGRNQPQHF
-	TRBV12-3/TRBV12-4	TRBJ1-5	many	TGTGCCAGCAGCCCCTCCGGCCTGAGCAATCAGCCCCAGCATTTT	CASSPSGLSNQPQHF
-	TRBV7-9	TRBJ2-5	-	TGTGCCAGTAGCCCGGGACTCCTAGGAGAGACCCAGTACTTC	CASSPGLLGETQYF
-	TRBV30	TRBJ1-1	many	TGTGCCTGGAGTTATTACTCTCAGTCGACTGAAGCTTTCTTT	CAWSYYSQSTEAFF
TRBD1	TRBV28	TRBJ1-2	-	TGTGCCAGTCACGACAGGGCCTCCTATGGCTACACCTTC	CASHDRASYGYTF
-	TRBV20-1	TRBJ1-5	many	TGCAGTGCTAGTCCCTCGACAGGCGGGGATCAGCCCCAGCATTTT	CSASPSTGGDQPQHF
-	TRBV28	TRBJ1-5	-	TGTGCCAGTAGTCCTCGGACTATCAATCAGCCCCAGCATTTT	CASSPRTINQPQHF
-	TRBV12-3/TRBV12-4	TRBJ2-6	many	TGTGCCAGCAGCCGTATCCAGGGACCTGGGGCCAACGTCCTGACTTTC	CASSRIQGPGANVLTF
-	TRBV14	TRBJ2-5	many	TGTGCCAGCAGCCCATTAGAGGGGACGGTACAAGAGACCCAGTACTTC	CASSPLEGTVQETQYF
-	TRBV20-1	TRBJ1-1	many	TGCAGTGCTAGAGATCCCCAGGGCTTGAACACTGAAGCTTTCTTT	CSARDPQGLNTEAFF
TRBD1	TRBV7-2	TRBJ2-5	many	TGTGCCAGCAGCTTAATAGGGACAGGGCCTCAAGAGACCCAGTACTTC	CASSLIGTGPQETQYF
-	TRBV2	TRBJ2-2	-	TGTGCCATCGGGTACTCCGGGGAGCTGTTTTTT	CAIGYSGELFF
-	TRBV11-2	TRBJ1-2	many	TGTGCCAGCAGCCCGGCAGGGTCGCGTGGTGGCTACACCTTC	CASSPAGSRGGYTF
-	TRBV6-1	TRBJ1-6	few	TGTGCCAGCAGACCGACGGAGGGCTTTAATTCACCCCTCCACTTT	CASRPTEGFNSPLHF
-	TRBV20-1	TRBJ1-1	-	TGCAGTGCTCGGTGGGCAGGTAAAGCTTTCTTT	CSARWAGKAFF
-	TRBV2	TRBJ1-2	-	TGTGCCAGCCACATGAATCGAAACTATGGCTACACCTTC	CASHMNRNYGYTF
-	TRBV6-5	TRBJ1-1	-	TGTGCCAGCATTTACGGTCGGAACACTGAAGCTTTCTTT	CASIYGRNTEAFF
TRBD2	TRBV20-1	TRBJ2-5	-	TGCAGTGCCGCGGGGCGGGGAGCGGGGGCAGAGACCCAGTACTTC	CSAAGRGAGAETQYF
-	TRBV7-2	TRBJ2-5	-	TGTGCCAGCAGCTTAGATGGGGGTGTAGTGGAGACCCAGTACTTC	CASSLDGGVVETQYF
-	TRBV24-1	TRBJ2-7	many	TGTGCCACCAGTGGGGGGGCCGGGAACGAGCAGTACTTC	CATSGGAGNEQYF
-	TRBV9	TRBJ1-2	many	TGTGCCAGCAGCGCTGACGGGCCACCTGGCTACACCTTC	CASSADGPPGYTF
TRBD1	TRBV20-1	TRBJ2-5	-	TGCAGTGCGGAACCGGGACAGCAAGAGACCCAGTACTTC	CSAEPGQQETQYF
-	TRBV15	TRBJ1-2	many	TGTGCCACCAGCAGAGATCTTGGACGGGCTGAGTATGGCTACACCTTC	CATSRDLGRAEYGYTF
-	TRBV10-3	TRBJ1-5	many	TGTGCCATCAGGGAAGACAATCAGCCCCAGCATTTT	CAIREDNQPQHF
-	TRBV5-1	TRBJ2-7	few	TGCGCCAGCAGCCCAAACTTGGGTTCCTACGAGCAGTACTTC	CASSPNLGSYEQYF
-	TRBV7-9	TRBJ2-2	-	TGTGCCAGCAGCTTAGACGCACGGTCTGGGGAGCTGTTTTTT	CASSLDARSGELFF
TRBD1	TRBV24-1	TRBJ1-3	few	TGTGCCACCAGTGATCCCCGGACAGGCTCTGGAAACACCATATATTTT	CATSDPRTGSGNTIYF
-	TRBV12-3/TRBV12-4	TRBJ1-2	many	TGTGCCAGCAGTTTTTCAGGGACCTATGGCTACACCTTC	CASSFSGTYGYTF
-	TRBV20-1	TRBJ1-5	many	TGCAGTGCTAGTGCTGATAGCAATCAGCCCCAGCATTTT	CSASADSNQPQHF
-	TRBV6-5	TRBJ2-4	-	TGTGCCAGCAGTTACTCTAGGCTTACTCTACTAATTCAGTACTTC	CASSYSRLTLLIQYF
TRBD2	TRBV6-1	TRBJ2-7	-	TGTGCCAGCAGGCCCCCAATAGCGGGAAACTACGAGCAGTACTTC	CASRPPIAGNYEQYF
TRBD2	TRBV6-2/TRBV6-3	TRBJ2-2	many	TGTGCCAGCAGTTACCCCCTTCTGACTAGCGGGGGGGCTACCGGGGAGCTGTTTTTT	CASSYPLLTSGGATGELFF
TRBD1	TRBV12-3/TRBV12-4	TRBJ1-2	-	TGTGCCAGCACCCACAAAATTGCGGGACAGGGGTATGGCTACACCTTC	CASTHKIAGQGYGYTF
TRBD2	TRBV27	TRBJ2-2	many	TGTGCCAGCAGTTTTCCTAGCGGGGGGACCGGGGAGCTGTTTTTT	CASSFPSGGTGELFF
TRBD1	TRBV12-3/TRBV12-4	TRBJ2-7	many	TGTGCCAGCAAAAACGGGGCAGGGGGCTGGGAGCAGTACTTC	CASKNGAGGWEQYF
TRBD2	TRBV2	TRBJ2-5	many	TGTGCCAGCAGGTCCGGGACTATCCAAGAGACCCAGTACTTC	CASRSGTIQETQYF
-	TRBV5-1	TRBJ1-5	many	TGTGCCAGCAGCTTAGGGCAGGGAGGCAATCAGCCCCAGCATTTT	CASSLGQGGNQPQHF
-	TRBV2	TRBJ1-1	many	TGTGCCAGCAGTGAAAGAGCGGTAACTGAAGCTTTCTTT	CASSERAVTEAFF
TRBD2	TRBV7-9	TRBJ2-5	many	TGTGCCAGCAGCTACTGGGGAGGGGAGACCCAGTACTTC	CASSYWGGETQYF